The 7 T cell receptor beta chains below were found in one sample sequenced in a study of cytomegalovirus exposure and HLA in healthy donors. PCR employed 60 Vbeta and 13 Jbeta primers. TCRdb keeps only in-frame clones here, not all; method: immunoSEQ multiplex PCR. The table includes approximately 89,000 clones, about 75% detected once. Sequencing was done on a sample of PBMCs. The receptors here all came from a man aged 25 to 40 in good health and CMV-seropositive.

V usage is TRBV5-4 and J usage is TRBJ2-5, with D uncertain. CDR3 size: 15 residues. V lost 4 bases, J lost 0 bases, and 13 bases lay in between. Germline CDR1 and CDR2: SGHNT and YYREEE (reference sequence). The CDR3 nucleotides read TGTGCCAGCAGCCGTAGCAATCGGGACCAAGAGACCCAGTACTTC. As protein: CASSRSNRDQETQYF.

This sequence joins TRBV7-6 and TRBJ2-7, with 9 bases matching TRBD1. In germline, CDR1 is SGHVS, CDR2 FNYEAQ. V was clipped by 4 bases and J by 4 bases; unmatched bases: 5. This CDR3 has 14 residues. The CDR3, as DNA: TGTGCCAGCAGCTCACAGGGGGCCCAGTACGAGCAGTACTTC. Its translation is CASSSQGAQYEQYF.

As concerns this clone: The junction shows a germline mismatch at one end, possibly a read error. This chain links TRBV7-9 with TRBJ2-5; 11 bases match TRBD1. CDR1 is SEHNR, CDR2 FQNEAQ, per germline (reference sequence). CDR3 size: 16 residues. DNA of the CDR3: TGTTCCAGCAGCTTAGCCGGACAGGGGGCGGGAGAGACCCAGTACTTC. Residues: CSSSLAGQGAGETQYF.

CDR3 DNA: TGTGCCAGCAGTTTAATAGGCCCGGCGGACACAGATACGCAGTATTTT. Encoded protein: CASSLIGPADTDTQYF. The rearrangement links TRBV27 to TRBJ2-3, with D unresolved. Per germline, CDR1 MNHEY and CDR2 SMNVEV (reference sequence). The V and J ends lost 2 bases and 2 bases respectively, with 14 bases between them. This CDR3 region has 16 residues.

V usage is TRBV29-1 and J usage is TRBJ1-1; 7 bases line up with TRBD1. The CDR3 runs to 16 residues. Germline V gene data show CDR1 as SQVTM and CDR2 as ANQGSEA. The V gene end was trimmed by 3 bases and the J gene end by 3 bases; junction bases not matched to a gene: 13. The DNA of the CDR3 is TGCAGCGTTGAGTTAATGGTGACAGGGTGGGACACTGAAGCTTTCTTT. It specifies CSVELMVTGWDTEAFF.

The V call is TRBV5-4, the J call TRBJ2-1; the D gene is possibly TRBD2 (7 bases). The CDR3 runs to 14 residues. The ends were cut back, 0 bases at V and 10 bases at J, with 14 bases in the middle. Germline V gene sequence: CDR1 SGHNT, CDR2 YYREEE (reference sequence). The chain's CDR3 is CASSLAGGLYEQFF. The CDR3 DNA reads as TGTGCCAGCAGCTTGGCGGGGGGCCTATACGAGCAGTTCTTC.

The chain carries TRBV30 and TRBJ2-7, with 7 nucleotides matching TRBD1. Trimming cost V 2 bases and J 3 bases; bases outside gene matches: 4. Germline V lookup: CDR1 GTSNPN, CDR2 SVGIG (reference sequence). There are 13 residues in the CDR3. Here the CDR3 DNA reads TGTGCCTGGAGTCGGCAGGGGGTCTACGAGCAGTACTTC. Its protein is CAWSRQGVYEQYF.